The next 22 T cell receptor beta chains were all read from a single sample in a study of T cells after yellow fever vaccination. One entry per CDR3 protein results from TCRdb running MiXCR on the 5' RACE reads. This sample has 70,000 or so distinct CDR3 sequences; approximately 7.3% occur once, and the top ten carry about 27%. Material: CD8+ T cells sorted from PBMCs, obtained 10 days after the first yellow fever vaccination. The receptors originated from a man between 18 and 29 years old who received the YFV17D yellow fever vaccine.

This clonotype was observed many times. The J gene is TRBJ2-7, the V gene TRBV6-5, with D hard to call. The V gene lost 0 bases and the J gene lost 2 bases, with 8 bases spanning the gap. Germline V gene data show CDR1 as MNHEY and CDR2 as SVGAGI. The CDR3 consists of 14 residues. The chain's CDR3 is CASSYSGITYEQYF. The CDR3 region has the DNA TGTGCCAGCAGTTACTCTGGGATAACCTACGAGCAGTACTTC.

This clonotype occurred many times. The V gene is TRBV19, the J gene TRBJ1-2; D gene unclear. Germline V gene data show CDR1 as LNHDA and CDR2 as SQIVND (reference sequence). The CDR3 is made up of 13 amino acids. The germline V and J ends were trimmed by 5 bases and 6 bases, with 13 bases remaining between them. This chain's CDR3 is CASSDRKRDGYTF. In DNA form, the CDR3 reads TGTGCCAGTAGTGATCGGAAGCGGGATGGCTACACCTTC.

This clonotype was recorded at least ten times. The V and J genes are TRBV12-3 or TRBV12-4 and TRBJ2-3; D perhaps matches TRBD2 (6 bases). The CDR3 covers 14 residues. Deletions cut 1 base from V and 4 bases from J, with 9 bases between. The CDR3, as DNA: TGTGCCAGCAGTTTAGTGGGACTTGCAGATACGCAGTATTTT. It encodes CASSLVGLADTQYF.

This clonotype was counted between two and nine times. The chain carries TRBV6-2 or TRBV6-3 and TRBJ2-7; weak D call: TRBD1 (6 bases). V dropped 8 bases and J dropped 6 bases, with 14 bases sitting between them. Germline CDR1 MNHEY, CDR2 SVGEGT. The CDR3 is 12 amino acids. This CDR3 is CASAPGDGEQYV. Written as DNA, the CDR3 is TGTGCCAGCGCCCCAGGGGATGGCGAGCAGTACGTC.

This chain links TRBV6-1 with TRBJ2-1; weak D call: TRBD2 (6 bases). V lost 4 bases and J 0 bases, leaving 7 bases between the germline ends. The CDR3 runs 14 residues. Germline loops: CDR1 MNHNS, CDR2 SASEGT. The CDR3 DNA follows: TGTGCCAGCAGTGGGGAGGACTCCTACAATGAGCAGTTCTTC. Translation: CASSGEDSYNEQFF.

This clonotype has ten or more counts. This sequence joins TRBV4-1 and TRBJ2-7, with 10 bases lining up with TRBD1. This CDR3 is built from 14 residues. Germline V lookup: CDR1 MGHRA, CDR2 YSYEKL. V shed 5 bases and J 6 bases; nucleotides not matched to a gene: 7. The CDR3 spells CASSWGGQGREQYF. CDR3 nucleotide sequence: TGCGCCAGCAGCTGGGGGGGACAGGGGCGCGAGCAGTACTTC.

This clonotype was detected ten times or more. CDR3 nucleotide sequence: TGTGCCACCGGGGACGGACAGGGGTCAAGTGAGCAGTTCTTC. Its protein product is CATGDGQGSSEQFF. This sequence joins TRBV15 and TRBJ2-1, with 9 bases fitting TRBD1. Germline trimming cut 8 bases from V and 9 bases from J; bases unmatched to any gene: 11. The germline V gene encodes CDR1 LNHNV and CDR2 YYDKDF (reference sequence). The CDR3 extends over 14 amino acids.

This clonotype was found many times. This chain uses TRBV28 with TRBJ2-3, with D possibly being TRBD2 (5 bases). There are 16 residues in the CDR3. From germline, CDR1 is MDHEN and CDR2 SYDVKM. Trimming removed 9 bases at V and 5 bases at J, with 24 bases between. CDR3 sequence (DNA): TGTGCCAGGGTGGAATGGAAGCGGTACCTGAGAGATACGCAGTATTTT. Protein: CARVEWKRYLRDTQYF. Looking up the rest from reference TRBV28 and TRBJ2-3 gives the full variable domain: DVKVTQSSRYLVKRTGEKVFLECVQDMDHENMFWYRQDPGLGLRLIYFSYDVKMKEKGDIPEGYSVSREKKERFSLILESASTNQTSMYLCARVEWKRYLRDTQYFGPGTRLTVL.

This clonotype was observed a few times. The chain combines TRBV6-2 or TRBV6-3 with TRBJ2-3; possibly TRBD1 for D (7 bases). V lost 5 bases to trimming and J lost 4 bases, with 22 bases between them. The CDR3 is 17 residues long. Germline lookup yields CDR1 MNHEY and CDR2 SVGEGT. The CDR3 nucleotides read TGTGCCAGCAGTCGGGGGACAGCTACCCTTTTGGCAGATACGCAGTATTTT. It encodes CASSRGTATLLADTQYF.

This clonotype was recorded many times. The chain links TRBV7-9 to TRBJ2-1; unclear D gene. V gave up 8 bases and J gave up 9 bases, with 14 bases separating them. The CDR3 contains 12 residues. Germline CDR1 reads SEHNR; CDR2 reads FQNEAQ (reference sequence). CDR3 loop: CASESHMGEQFF. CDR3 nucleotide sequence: TGTGCCAGCGAAAGTCATATGGGTGAGCAGTTCTTC.

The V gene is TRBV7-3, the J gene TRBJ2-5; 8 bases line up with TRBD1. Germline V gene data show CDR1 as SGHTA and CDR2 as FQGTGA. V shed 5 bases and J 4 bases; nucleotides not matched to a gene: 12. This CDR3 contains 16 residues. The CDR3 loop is CASSTPDRADGETQYF. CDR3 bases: TGTGCCAGCAGCACCCCGGACAGGGCAGATGGAGAGACCCAGTACTTC.

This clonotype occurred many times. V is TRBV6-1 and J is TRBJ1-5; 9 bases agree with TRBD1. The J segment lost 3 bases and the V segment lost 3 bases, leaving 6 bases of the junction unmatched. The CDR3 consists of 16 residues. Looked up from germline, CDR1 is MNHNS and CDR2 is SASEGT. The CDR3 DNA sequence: TGTGCCAGCAGTGAGACGGACAGGGGATACAATCAGCCCCAGCATTTT. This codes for CASSETDRGYNQPQHF.

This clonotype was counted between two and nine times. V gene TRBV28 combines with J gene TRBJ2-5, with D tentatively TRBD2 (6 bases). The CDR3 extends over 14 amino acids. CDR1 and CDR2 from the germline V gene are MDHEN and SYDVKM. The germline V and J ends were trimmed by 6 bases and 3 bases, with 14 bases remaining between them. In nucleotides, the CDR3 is TGTGCCAGCAGAACCCGGGGACTTAAAGAGACCCAGTACTTC. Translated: CASRTRGLKETQYF.

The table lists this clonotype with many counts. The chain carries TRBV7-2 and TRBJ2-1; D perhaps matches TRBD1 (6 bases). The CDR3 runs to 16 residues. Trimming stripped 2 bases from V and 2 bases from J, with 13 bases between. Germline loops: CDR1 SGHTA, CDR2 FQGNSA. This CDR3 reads CASSLLLGGPYNEQFF. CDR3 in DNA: TGTGCCAGCAGCTTATTGCTAGGGGGTCCCTACAATGAGCAGTTCTTC.

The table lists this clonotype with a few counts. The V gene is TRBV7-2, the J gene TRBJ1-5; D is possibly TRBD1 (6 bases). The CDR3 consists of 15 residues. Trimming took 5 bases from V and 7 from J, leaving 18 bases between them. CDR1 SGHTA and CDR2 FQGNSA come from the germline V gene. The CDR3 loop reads CASSTDPGVEQPQHF. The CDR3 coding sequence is TGTGCCAGCAGCACAGATCCAGGGGTTGAGCAGCCCCAGCATTTT.

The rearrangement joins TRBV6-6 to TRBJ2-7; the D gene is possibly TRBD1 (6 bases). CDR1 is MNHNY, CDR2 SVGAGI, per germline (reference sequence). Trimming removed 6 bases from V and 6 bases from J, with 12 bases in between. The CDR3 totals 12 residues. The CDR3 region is CASSSGTPEQYV. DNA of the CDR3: TGTGCCAGCAGCTCCGGGACACCCGAGCAGTACGTC.

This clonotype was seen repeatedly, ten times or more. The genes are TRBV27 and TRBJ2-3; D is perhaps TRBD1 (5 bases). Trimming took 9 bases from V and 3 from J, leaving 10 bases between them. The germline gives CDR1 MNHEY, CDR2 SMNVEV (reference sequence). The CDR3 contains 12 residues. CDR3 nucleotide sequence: TGTGCCAGTTCAGGGTGGACAGATACGCAGTATTTT. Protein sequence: CASSGWTDTQYF.

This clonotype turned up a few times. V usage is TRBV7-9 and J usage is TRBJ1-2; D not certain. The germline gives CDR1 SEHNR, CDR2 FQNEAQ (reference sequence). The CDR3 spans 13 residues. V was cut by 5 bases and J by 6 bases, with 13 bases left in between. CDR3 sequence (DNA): TGTGCCAGCAGCCCCCCGGAGCAGGATGGCTACACCTTC. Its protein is CASSPPEQDGYTF. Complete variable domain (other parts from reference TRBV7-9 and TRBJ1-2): DTGVSQNPRHKITKRGQNVTFRCDPISEHNRLYWYRQTLGQGPEFLTYFQNEAQLEKSRLLSDRFSAERPKGSFSTLEIQRTEQGDSAMYLCASSPPEQDGYTFGSGTRLTVV.

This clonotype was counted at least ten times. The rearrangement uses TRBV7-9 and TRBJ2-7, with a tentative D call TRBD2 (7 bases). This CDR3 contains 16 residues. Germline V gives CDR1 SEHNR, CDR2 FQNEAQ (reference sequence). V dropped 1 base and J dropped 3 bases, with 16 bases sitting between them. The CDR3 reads CASSLVSREGHYEQYV. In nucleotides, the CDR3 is TGTGCCAGCAGCTTAGTTTCCAGGGAGGGACACTACGAGCAGTACGTC.

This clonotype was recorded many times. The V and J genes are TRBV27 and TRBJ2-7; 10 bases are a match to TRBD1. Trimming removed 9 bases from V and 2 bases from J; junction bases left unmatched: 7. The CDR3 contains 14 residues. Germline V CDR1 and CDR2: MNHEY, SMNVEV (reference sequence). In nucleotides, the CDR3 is TGTGCCAGTACCCCGGGACAGGGGCCCTACGAGCAGTACTTC. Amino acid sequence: CASTPGQGPYEQYF.

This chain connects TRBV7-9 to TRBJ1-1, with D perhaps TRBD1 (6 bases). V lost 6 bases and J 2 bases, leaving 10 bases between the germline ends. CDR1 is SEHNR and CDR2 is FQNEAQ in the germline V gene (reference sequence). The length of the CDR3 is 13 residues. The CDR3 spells CASRQGFNTEAFF. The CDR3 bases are TGTGCCAGCAGACAGGGATTTAACACTGAAGCTTTCTTT.

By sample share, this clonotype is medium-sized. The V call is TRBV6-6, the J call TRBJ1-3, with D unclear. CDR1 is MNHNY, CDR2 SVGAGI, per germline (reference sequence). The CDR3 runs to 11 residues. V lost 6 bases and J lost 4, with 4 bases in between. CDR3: CASRPGNTIYF. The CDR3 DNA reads TGTGCCAGCAGGCCAGGAAACACCATATATTTT.